This TCR beta chain was recovered during a study of CD8+CD57+ T cells in acquired aplastic anemia. Study observations and caveats: Patients and controls were found to share twenty-nine CD8+ CDR3 sequences. Between patients and controls, CD8+ Simpson's diversity did not vary significantly.

CDR1 SGHRS and CDR2 YFSETQ come from the germline V gene. V was trimmed by 6 bases and J by 0 bases, leaving 10 bases between them. The CDR3 has 15 amino acids. Using genomic DNA as the template, TCR beta VDJ and CDR3 profiling was carried out. TCRdb reprocessed the reads via MiXCR and lists one record per CDR3 protein. Of some 190,000 distinct CDR3 sequences detected, about 53% appear once; the ten largest clones hold 16%. Details on this clonotype: Its cognate antigen is unknown.

This TCR was recovered from a human donor in good health, serving as a control. Sequencing used sorted CD4+, CD8+, or CD8+CD57+ T cells (not recorded which) from PBMCs. This chain joins TRBV5-1 and TRBJ1-6, with D uncertain. CDR3 region: CASNVGSSYNSPLHF. DNA of the CDR3: TGCGCCAGCAATGTGGGAAGCTCCTATAATTCACCCCTCCACTTT.